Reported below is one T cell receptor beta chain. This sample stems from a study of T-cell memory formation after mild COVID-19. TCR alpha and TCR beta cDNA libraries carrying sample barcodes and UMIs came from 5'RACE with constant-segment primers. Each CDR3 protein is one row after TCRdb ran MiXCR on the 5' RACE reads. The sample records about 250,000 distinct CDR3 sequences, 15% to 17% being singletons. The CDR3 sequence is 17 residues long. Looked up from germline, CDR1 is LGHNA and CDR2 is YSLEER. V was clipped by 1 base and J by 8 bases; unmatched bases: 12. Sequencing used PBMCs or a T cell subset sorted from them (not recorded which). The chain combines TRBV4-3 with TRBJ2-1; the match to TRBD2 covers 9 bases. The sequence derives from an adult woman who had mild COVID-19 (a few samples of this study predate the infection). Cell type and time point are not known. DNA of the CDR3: TGCGCCAGCAGCCAAGCCGAGCTAGCGGGAAGGGGTGATGAGCAGTTCTTC. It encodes CASSQAELAGRGDEQFF.